This T cell receptor (beta chain) was captured by sequencing in a study of control samples from healthy donors and cancer patients. Trimming removed 4 bases at V and 5 bases at J, with 10 bases between. Per germline, CDR1 SGDLS and CDR2 YYNGEE. This CDR3 spans 13 amino acids. Profiled with immunoSEQ multiplex PCR; TCRdb holds only in-frame clones, not every one. The sample holds approximately 150,000 clones, 94% seen once. The TCR sequence derives from a man aged 35-49 years in good health. Sequencing was carried out using blood. The chain employs TRBV9 and TRBJ2-1, with D tentatively TRBD1 or TRBD2 (5 bases each). The CDR3 here is CASSRSGHNEQFF. CDR3 in DNA: TGTGCCAGCAGCCGTTCGGGACACAATGAGCAGTTCTTC. The full variable domain, its missing parts supplied by reference TRBV9 and TRBJ2-1, is DSGVTQTPKHLITATGQRVTLRCSPRSGDLSVYWYQQSLDQGLQFLIQYYNGEERAKGNILERFSAQQFPDLHSELNLSSLELGDSALYFCASSRSGHNEQFFGPGTRLTVL.